These T cell receptor beta chains were read from a single sample in a study of cytomegalovirus exposure and HLA in healthy donors. Clones were read by immunoSEQ multiplex PCR, and TCRdb kept only the in-frame ones, dropping some. The data show over 100,000 clones, more than 75% seen once. The sample comprised PBMCs. The receptors originated from a woman between 18 and 30 years old in good health and CMV-seropositive. The CDR3 runs from the conserved cysteine through the conserved F or W. A D gene is named only where the DNA matches it firmly. Not every row has a clone size; where given, it reads once, few, many or a size class.

J gene | V gene | clone size | D gene | CDR3 length | CDR3 DNA | CDR3 protein
TRBJ2-2 | TRBV11-2 | - | - | 15 | TGTGCCAGCAGCCGTCGCTCATTACATACGGGGGAGCTGTTTTTT | CASSRRSLHTGELFF
TRBJ1-5 | TRBV2 | once | - | 17 | TGTGCCAGCAGTGACCACGTAATTGGGGGGGCTAATCAGCCCCAGCATTTT | CASSDHVIGGANQPQHF
TRBJ2-3 | TRBV5-6 | - | - | 16 | TGTGCCAGCAGCTTGGGCCTGGACGGGAACACAGATACGCAGTATTTT | CASSLGLDGNTDTQYF
TRBJ2-3 | TRBV6-4 | - | - | 13 | TGTGCCAGCAGTAGCGGGAGCACAGATACGCAGTATTTT | CASSSGSTDTQYF
TRBJ1-1 | TRBV5-6 | - | - | 15 | TGTGCCAGCAGCCGGGGTTCGATCCGGGGGACTGAAGCTTTCTTT | CASSRGSIRGTEAFF
TRBJ1-1 | TRBV30 | - | TRBD1 | 14 | TGTGCCTGGGGACAGGGAAAAATGAACACTGAAGCTTTCTTT | CAWGQGKMNTEAFF
TRBJ2-7 | TRBV4-3 | - | TRBD1 | 16 | TGCGCCAGCAGCCACGCCGGACAGGGGTTATCCTACGAGCAGTACTTC | CASSHAGQGLSYEQYF
TRBJ1-5 | TRBV30 | - | - | 17 | TGTGCCTGGAGTACCGACATGGCCCGACAGGCAAATCAGCCCCAGCATTTT | CAWSTDMARQANQPQHF
TRBJ2-7 | TRBV11-3 | once | TRBD1 | 17 | TGTGCCAGCAGCTTAGAAAAAACCGGGACAGAGTTTTGGGAGCAGTACTTC | CASSLEKTGTEFWEQYF
TRBJ1-5 | TRBV28 | - | - | 15 | TGTGCCAGCAGTTTTCCCGGGACACTCAATCAGCCCCAGCATTTT | CASSFPGTLNQPQHF